This T cell receptor beta chain was captured by sequencing in a study of post-analysis software for immune sequencing data. General study points: Significantly lower normalized Chao1 diversity was found in patients with multiple sclerosis relative to controls. Among roughly five TRBV segments more frequent in patients than controls were TRBV5-6, TRBV5-1 and TRBV20-1.

This CDR3 has 11 amino acids. Germline V lookup: CDR1 LNHDA, CDR2 SQIVND (reference sequence). V shed 1 base and J shed 4 bases, with 1 base lying between them. Built from TCR beta cDNA, the libraries had unique molecular identifiers in them. TCRdb fed the PCR reads into MiXCR, producing one record per CDR3 protein. The sample carries about 160,000 distinct CDR3 sequences, roughly 34% recorded once. With regard to this clonotype: Its antigen is unknown.

The TCR comes from a girl aged 10-17 years with multiple sclerosis. The chain has TRBV19 and TRBJ1-1; no reliable D call. Sequences were derived from blood, sampled after autologous hematopoietic stem cell transplantation. CDR3 DNA sequence: TGTGCCAGTAGTATAGGCACTGAAGCTTTCTTT. Translating it yields CASSIGTEAFF.